Following are 26 T cell receptor beta chains from one sample sequenced in a study of T cells in Graves' hyperthyroidism and ophthalmopathy. There were TCR beta CDR3 regions amplified from RNA transcripts. An initial round of RT-PCR targeting the TCR CDR3 relied on the HTBI primer set. TCRdb independently ran MiXCR on the multiplex PCR reads; one entry per CDR3 protein. Here the sample spans hundreds of thousands of distinct CDR3 sequences, around 20% being singletons. The sample comprised blood. These receptors originate from a man aged 25-45 years with Graves' ophthalmopathy.

This rearrangement joins TRBV5-1 to TRBJ2-7; D gene uncertain. CDR1 is SGHRS and CDR2 is YFSETQ in the germline V gene. This CDR3 has 14 residues. The V end was cut by 3 bases, the J end by 3 bases, with 13 bases between. The CDR3 region is CASSYLPINYEQYF. CDR3 nucleotides: TGCGCCAGCAGCTATCTCCCGATCAACTACGAGCAGTACTTC.

J is TRBJ2-1 and V is TRBV15; 9 bases are shared with TRBD2. Germline V gene sequence: CDR1 LNHNV, CDR2 YYDKDF (reference sequence). With 0 bases clipped from V and 0 bases from J, the junction kept 12 bases outside the gene matches. The CDR3 totals 20 residues. CDR3 protein: CATSRDRASGTLISYNEQFF. The CDR3, as DNA: TGTGCCACCAGCAGAGATAGGGCTAGCGGGACCCTTATCTCCTACAATGAGCAGTTCTTC.

The chain is built from TRBV11-2 and TRBJ2-7, with D tentatively TRBD1 (5 bases). CDR1 is SGHAT, CDR2 FQNNGV, per germline. Trimming removed 9 bases from V and 3 bases from J, with 15 bases in between. The length of the CDR3 is 13 residues. The DNA for the CDR3 is TGTGCCAGTAGTACTGACAGCTACTACGAGCAGTACTTC. It codes for CASSTDSYYEQYF.

The chain uses TRBV6-2 or TRBV6-3 and TRBJ1-5, with 8 bases matching TRBD1. CDR1 is MNHEY and CDR2 is SVGEGT in the germline V gene. The CDR3 covers 14 residues. The J segment lost 6 bases and the V segment lost 5 bases, leaving 6 bases of the junction unmatched. CDR3 loop: CASSPGQDLQPQHF. CDR3 DNA: TGTGCCAGCAGTCCGGGACAGGACCTTCAGCCCCAGCATTTT.

At least ten counts were recorded for this clonotype. The gene calls are TRBV11-2 and TRBJ1-1, with D tentatively TRBD1 (5 bases). The CDR3 loop spans 13 amino acids. V lost 6 bases and J lost 4, with 12 bases in between. Per germline, CDR1 SGHAT and CDR2 FQNNGV. For the CDR3, the DNA is TGTGCCAGCAGACTCGTTCAGGGCACTGAAGCTTTCTTT. Translated, it gives CASRLVQGTEAFF.

This rearrangement joins TRBV5-4 to TRBJ1-5, with no clear D. The CDR3 is 15 residues long. V shed 4 bases and J shed 0 bases, with 11 bases lying between them. CDR1 and CDR2 (germline): SGHNT, YYREEE (reference sequence). The DNA of the CDR3 is TGTGCCAGCAGCCGCGACCCCGATAGCAATCAGCCCCAGCATTTT. It specifies CASSRDPDSNQPQHF.

The sample holds a few counts of this clonotype. In DNA, the CDR3 is TGTGCCAGCAGTTCCAGCAACAGCGACAGGGAGCAGTTCTTC. Its translation: CASSSSNSDREQFF. The V call is TRBV6-1, the J call TRBJ2-1; a weak D match, TRBD1 (6 bases). V was shortened by 5 bases and J by 10 bases, with 18 bases between the two germline ends. Per the germline V gene, CDR1 is MNHNS and CDR2 is SASEGT. This CDR3 has 14 amino acids.

The rearrangement joins TRBV20-1 to TRBJ1-2; 10 positions agree with TRBD1. The germline CDR1 and CDR2 sequences are DFQATT and SNEGSKA (reference sequence). V lost 4 bases and J lost 0; bases outside the gene matches: 8. CDR3 length: 16 amino acids. CDR3 region: CSAMGTGENPNYGYTF. The CDR3 DNA sequence: TGCAGTGCTATGGGGACAGGGGAGAATCCTAACTATGGCTACACCTTC.

This clonotype was observed a handful of times. V and J are TRBV5-1 and TRBJ2-7; no clear D gene. The V and J ends lost 4 bases and 5 bases respectively, with 16 bases between them. The CDR3 consists of 14 residues. The V gene's germline CDR1 is SGHRS and CDR2 YFSETQ. CDR3 nucleotides: TGCGCCAGCAGCCCCCCCACCCCTAAGGACGAGCAGTACTTC. Amino acid sequence: CASSPPTPKDEQYF.

The rearrangement uses TRBV6-2 or TRBV6-3 and TRBJ2-1; either TRBD1 or TRBD2 may fit D (6 bases each). CDR3 size: 16 residues. V shed 0 bases and J shed 3 bases, with 12 bases lying between them. The germline CDR1 and CDR2 sequences are MNHEY and SVGEGT. DNA of the CDR3: TGTGCCAGCAGTTACTCGTCGGAGGGGGTCTACAATGAGCAGTTCTTC. Translating gives CASSYSSEGVYNEQFF.

The table lists this clonotype with many counts. The chain joins TRBV2 to TRBJ1-3; D may be TRBD1 (6 bases). The V end lost 4 bases, the J end lost 0 bases, and 10 bases lay between the germline ends. This CDR3 comprises 15 residues. CDR1 is SNHLY, CDR2 FYNNEI, per germline. Here the CDR3 reads CASSAGRGSGNTIYF. In nucleotides, the CDR3 is TGTGCCAGCAGTGCGGGCAGGGGCTCTGGAAACACCATATATTTT.

The chain links TRBV5-6 to TRBJ1-5; 9 bases are a match to TRBD1. The germline gives CDR1 SGHDT, CDR2 YYEEEE. The junction had 8 bases not matched to a gene; V was cut back by 5 bases and J by 5 bases. The CDR3 has 15 amino acids. The CDR3 bases are TGTGCCAGCAGGTACAGGGGGCGCCAGGATCAGCCCCAGCATTTT. It specifies CASRYRGRQDQPQHF.

At least ten counts were recorded for this clonotype. The CDR3 DNA sequence: TGTGCCAGCAGCTTAGTAGTGACTCCGCCGAGGGGCCAGTACTTC. Amino acids: CASSLVVTPPRGQYF. The chain carries TRBV7-2 and TRBJ2-5; D is tentatively TRBD1 or TRBD2 (5 bases each). With 1 base removed from V and 10 bases from J, the gap between germline ends came to 19 bases. The CDR3 totals 15 residues. Per the germline V gene, CDR1 is SGHTA and CDR2 is FQGNSA.

This clonotype has only a few counts. This chain joins TRBV10-1 and TRBJ1-5; 9 bases align to TRBD1. V dropped 6 bases and J dropped 7; count of bases not matched to a gene: 10. Germline lookup yields CDR1 WNHNN and CDR2 SYGVQD (reference sequence). The CDR3 is 15 residues long. The CDR3 reads CASRGLQGAIQPQHF. CDR3 coding DNA: TGCGCCAGCAGAGGATTACAGGGGGCTATACAGCCCCAGCATTTT.

This clonotype showed up many times. The chain has TRBV28 and TRBJ2-5; TRBD1 might be the D (6 bases). The CDR3 is 11 amino acids. V lost 3 bases and J lost 7, with 6 bases in between. From germline, CDR1 is MDHEN and CDR2 SYDVKM. The CDR3 DNA reads as TGTGCCAGCAGTTTGACAGGGACCCAGTACTTC. Translated: CASSLTGTQYF.

This clonotype occurred a few times. The chain employs TRBV20-1 and TRBJ2-5; 7 bases agree with TRBD2. After removal of 6 bases from V and 4 bases from J, the junction contained 14 bases not matched to a gene. Per germline, CDR1 DFQATT and CDR2 SNEGSKA (reference sequence). This CDR3 comprises 15 residues. The CDR3 DNA reads as TGCAGTGCAGGGCCAGTCCAGCGGGAAGGAGAGACCCAGTACTTC. Amino acids: CSAGPVQREGETQYF.

The chain is built from TRBV2 and TRBJ2-7, with TRBD2 as a possible D gene (5 bases). The CDR3 sequence is 13 residues long. Germline CDR1 is SNHLY and CDR2 is FYNNEI. V was cut by 4 bases and J by 2 bases, with 9 bases left in between. The CDR3 DNA follows: TGTGCCAGCAGTGGAGGGTGGACCTACGAGCAGTACTTC. Amino acid sequence: CASSGGWTYEQYF.

This clonotype was seen a few times. The chain couples TRBV2 to TRBJ2-7, with 7 bases fitting TRBD1. V lost 7 bases to trimming and J lost 0 bases; unmatched junction nucleotides: 9. The CDR3 runs 15 residues. Looked up from germline, CDR1 is SNHLY and CDR2 is FYNNEI. For the CDR3, the DNA is TGTGCCAGCATGCCCGGGACAGCTAGCTCCTACGAGCAGTACTTC. This encodes CASMPGTASSYEQYF.

The rearrangement joins TRBV15 to TRBJ2-3; 8 nucleotides agree with TRBD1. The V and J ends lost 0 bases and 0 bases, in that order; junction bases with no gene match: 5. Germline-derived CDR1 and CDR2 are LNHNV and YYDKDF (reference sequence). There are 17 residues in the CDR3. CDR3 in DNA: TGTGCCACCAGCAGAGATCGAGGGGACAGGAGCACAGATACGCAGTATTTT. This encodes CATSRDRGDRSTDTQYF.

This clonotype appeared a few times. This chain connects TRBV5-1 to TRBJ1-2, with 8 bases identical to TRBD1. The trim removed 3 bases at V and 6 bases at J, leaving 10 bases unmatched. Germline V gene sequence: CDR1 SGHRS, CDR2 YFSETQ. The CDR3 has 15 amino acids. CDR3 nucleotides: TGCGCCAGCAGCTCGGGTGCGACAGGGGCGGATGGCTACACCTTC. Protein sequence: CASSSGATGADGYTF.

The chain joins TRBV7-2 to TRBJ2-1; D is perhaps TRBD1 or TRBD2 (5 bases each). Deletions cut 5 bases from V and 9 bases from J, with 14 bases between. The CDR3 is 13 amino acids. CDR1 and CDR2 (germline): SGHTA, FQGNSA. CDR3 sequence: CASSITRDGEQFF. CDR3 DNA sequence: TGTGCCAGCAGCATTACGAGGGACGGTGAGCAGTTCTTC.

The chain employs TRBV28 and TRBJ2-5, with a tentative D call TRBD1 (6 bases). The germline V gene has CDR1 MDHEN and CDR2 SYDVKM. The CDR3 length is 15 residues. The V end lost 1 base, the J end lost 2 bases, and 11 bases lay between the germline ends. Here the CDR3 DNA reads TGTGCCAGCAGTTTATATGGGGGCAGACAAGAGACCCAGTACTTC. This encodes CASSLYGGRQETQYF.

The chain joins TRBV6-1 to TRBJ1-3, with D maybe TRBD1 (6 bases). Trimming shortened V by 11 bases and J by 0 bases, and 8 bases separated the two germline ends. The CDR3 runs 12 residues. Germline V gene data show CDR1 as MNHNS and CDR2 as SASEGT. The CDR3 DNA reads TGTGCCGGGACAACCTCTGGAAACACCATATATTTT. Translated, it gives CAGTTSGNTIYF.

This clonotype turned up a few times. V gene TRBV6-2 or TRBV6-3 combines with J gene TRBJ2-6; the D call may be TRBD1 or TRBD2 (5 bases each). In germline, CDR1 is MNHEY, CDR2 SVGEGT. Trimming shortened V by 2 bases and J by 0 bases, and 11 bases separated the two germline ends. This CDR3 has 17 residues. CDR3: CASSYEGPLSGANVLTF. In DNA form, the CDR3 reads TGTGCCAGCAGTTACGAGGGACCACTCTCTGGGGCCAACGTCCTGACTTTC.

In its sample, this clonotype was seen many times. The genes are TRBV3-1 and TRBJ1-4; TRBD1 might be the D (6 bases). This CDR3 comprises 14 residues. Germline V CDR1 and CDR2: LGHDT, YNNKEL (reference sequence). Trimming removed 4 bases from V and 5 bases from J, with 11 bases in between. Here the CDR3 DNA reads TGTGCCAGCAGCCGCGGGACACTCAATGAAAAACTGTTTTTT. Encoded protein: CASSRGTLNEKLFF.

This clonotype was recorded at least ten times. The chain joins TRBV6-4 to TRBJ2-5; no reliable D call. The CDR3 contains 12 residues. Germline loops: CDR1 MRHNA, CDR2 SNTAGT. V was trimmed by 5 bases and J by 8 bases, leaving 12 bases between them. The chain's CDR3 is CASSSPVDTQYF. CDR3 DNA sequence: TGTGCCAGCAGTTCCCCCGTGGATACCCAGTACTTC.